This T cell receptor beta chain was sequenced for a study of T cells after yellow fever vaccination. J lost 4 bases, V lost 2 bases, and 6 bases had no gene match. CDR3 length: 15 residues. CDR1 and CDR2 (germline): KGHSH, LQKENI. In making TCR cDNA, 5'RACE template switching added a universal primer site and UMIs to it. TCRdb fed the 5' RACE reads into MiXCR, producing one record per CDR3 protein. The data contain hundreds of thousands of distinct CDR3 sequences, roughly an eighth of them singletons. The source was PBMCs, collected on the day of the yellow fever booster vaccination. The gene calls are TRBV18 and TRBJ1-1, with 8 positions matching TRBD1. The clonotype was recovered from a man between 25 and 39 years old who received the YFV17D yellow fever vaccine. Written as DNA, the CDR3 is TGTGCCAGCTCACCAATTGGGACAGGTGGCACTGAAGCTTTCTTT. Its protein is CASSPIGTGGTEAFF. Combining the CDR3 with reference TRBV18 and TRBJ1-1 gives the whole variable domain NAGVMQNPRHLVRRRGQEARLRCSPMKGHSHVYWYRQLPEEGLKFMVYLQKENIIDESGMPKERFSAEFPKEGPSILRIQQVVRGDSAAYFCASSPIGTGGTEAFFGQGTRLTVV.